The following is a T cell receptor (beta chain) sequence with its context. Only a few counts were recorded for this clonotype. Its antigen is not yet known. The record has no base qualities; no much larger clone is one base away. This specimen comes from a study of identical twins (dated by TCRdb to 2016 to 2018). As for the study more broadly: TCR alpha and beta repertoires from monozygotic twins, unrelated adults of various ages and cord blood were deep-sequenced to test whether fetal clonotypes persist. Replicate twin experiments were performed at different times using different library preparation protocols to rule out contamination.

Only healthy Caucasian donors were included. The study also sequenced three unrelated non-twin adults: a male aged 18 to 30, a male aged 50 to 59 and a female aged 50 to 59. Miltenyi CD45RO+ enrichment and human naive T-cell isolation kits were used to isolate memory (CD45RO+) and naive T cells from PBMC. Receptor amplification or capture employed 5' RACE. Sequencing took place on an Illumina HiSeq 2000. A universal primer binding site was added through template switching, and the final cDNA carried a unique molecular identifier so that TCR cDNA molecules could be counted accurately. First-strand cDNA for TCR alpha and beta chains was synthesized from specific primers in the conserved constant-segment region. To control for contamination, every cDNA library was double barcoded, receiving both a SMART-Mk sample barcode and Illumina barcodes. Two successive PCR steps introduced TruSeq adapter sequences along with Illumina sample barcodes. TCR alpha and beta cDNA libraries were sequenced on the Illumina HiSeq platform with custom primers. Processing in the source paper ran as follows. MiGEC was used to process raw reads and extract unique molecular identifiers, and MiXCR was used to find CDR3 positions. For each individual, recombination models were inferred using an EM algorithm with the repgenHMM and IGoR tools. The analysis of shared clonotypes was done with the tcR package in R, with sharing normalized by the product of cloneset sizes. Out-of-frame nonproductive sequences were analyzed to study raw recombination free of thymic and clonal selection effects. The public reads were reanalyzed by TCRdb: fastp trimming at Q25, MiXCR alignment, in-frame beta chains only. Duplicate CDR3 protein sequences are folded into a single record with the most common DNA and genes. TCRdb's processing, not the authors' own work, is the source of the V and J calls. For this sample there are hundreds of thousands of distinct CDR3 sequences; around 6.1% appear just once. Clones ranked in the top ten supply around 2% of the sample.

In the germline V gene (reference sequence), CDR1 corresponds to LNHDA and CDR2 to SQIVND. V is trimmed back by 7 bases and J by 6 bases, and the junction contains 8 bases that no gene match accounts for. Including cysteine and phenylalanine, the CDR3 has 13 amino acids. Only the CDR3 DNA is retained, 39 bases long and in frame from the first base. Broader findings and caveats from the paper: Invariant T cells such as MAIT and iNKT could partly confound zero-insertion analyses, although diverse VJ usage argued against such confounding for most clonotypes. Abundant cord blood beta clonotypes had fewer insertions, young adult naive repertoires showed a similar but weaker trend, and memory repertoires showed no such trend. The excess sharing between twins in beta out-of-frame sequences was weaker because fewer shared sequences reduced the signal-to-noise ratio. Compared with coincidental sharing between unrelated individuals, out-of-frame TCR alpha sequences shared between twins showed an excess of sequences with low generation probability. Because the same donors could not be followed over many years, the conclusions depended on cross-sectional statistical analysis. Recombination models systematically underestimated out-of-frame TCR alpha sharing in monozygotic twins but agreed with sharing between unrelated individuals.

The sequenced sample consisted of naive T cells sorted from blood. The cell subset or site label on this specimen signifies: cells isolated with a human naive T-cell isolation kit. The sequence joins TRBV19 to TRBJ1-2, with 7 bases in between that match TRBD1. The clonotype comes from a young man in good health. The encoded CDR3 is CASIADRVDGYTF. The nucleotides read TGTGCCAGTATAGCCGACAGGGTTGATGGCTACACCTTC.